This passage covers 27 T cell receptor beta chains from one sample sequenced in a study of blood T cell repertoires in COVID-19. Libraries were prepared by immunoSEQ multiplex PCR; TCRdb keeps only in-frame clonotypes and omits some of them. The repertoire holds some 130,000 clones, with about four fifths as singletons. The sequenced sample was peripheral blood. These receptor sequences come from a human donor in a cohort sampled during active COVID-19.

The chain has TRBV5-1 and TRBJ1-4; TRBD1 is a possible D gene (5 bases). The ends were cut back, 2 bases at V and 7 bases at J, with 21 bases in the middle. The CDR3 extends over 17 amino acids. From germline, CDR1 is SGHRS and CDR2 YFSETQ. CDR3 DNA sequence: TGCGCCAGCAGCTTAAGAGGGACTCCGTCTCGGGTTGAAAAACTGTTTTTT. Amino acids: CASSLRGTPSRVEKLFF.

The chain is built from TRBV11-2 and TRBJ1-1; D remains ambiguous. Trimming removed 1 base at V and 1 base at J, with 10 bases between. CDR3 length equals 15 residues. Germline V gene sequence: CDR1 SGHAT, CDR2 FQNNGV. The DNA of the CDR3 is TGTGCCAGCAGCTTAGGGCGCAGGTGGAACACTGAAGCTTTCTTT. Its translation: CASSLGRRWNTEAFF.

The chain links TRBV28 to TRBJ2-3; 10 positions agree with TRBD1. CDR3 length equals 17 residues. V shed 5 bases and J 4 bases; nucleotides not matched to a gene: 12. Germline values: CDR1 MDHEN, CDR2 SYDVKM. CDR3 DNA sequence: TGTGCCAGCAGTAGCTTCCGGGACAGGGGACGGTCAGATACGCAGTATTTT. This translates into CASSSFRDRGRSDTQYF.

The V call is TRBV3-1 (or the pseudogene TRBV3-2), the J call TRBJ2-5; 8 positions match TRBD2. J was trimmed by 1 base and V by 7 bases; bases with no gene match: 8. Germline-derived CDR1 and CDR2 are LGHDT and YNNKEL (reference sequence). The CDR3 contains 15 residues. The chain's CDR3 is CASTRGGSTQETQYF. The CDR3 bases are TGTGCCAGCACCCGGGGGGGCAGTACCCAAGAGACCCAGTACTTC.

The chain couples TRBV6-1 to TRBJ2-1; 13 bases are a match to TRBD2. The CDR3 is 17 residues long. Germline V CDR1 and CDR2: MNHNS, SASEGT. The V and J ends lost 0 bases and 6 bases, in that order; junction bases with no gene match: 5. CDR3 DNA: TGTGCCAGCAGTGAAGCCGGACTAGCGGGGGTCTTCAATGAGCAGTTCTTC. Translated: CASSEAGLAGVFNEQFF.

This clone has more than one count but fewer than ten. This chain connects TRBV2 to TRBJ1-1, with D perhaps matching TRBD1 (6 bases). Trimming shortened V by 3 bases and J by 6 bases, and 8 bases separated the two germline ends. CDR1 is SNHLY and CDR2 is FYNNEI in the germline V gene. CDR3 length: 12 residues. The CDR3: CASSDRGPEAFF. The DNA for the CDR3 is TGTGCCAGCAGTGACAGGGGACCTGAAGCTTTCTTT.

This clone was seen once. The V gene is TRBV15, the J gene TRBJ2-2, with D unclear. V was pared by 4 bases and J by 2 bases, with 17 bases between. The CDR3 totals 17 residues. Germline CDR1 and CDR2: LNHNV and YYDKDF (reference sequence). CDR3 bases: TGTGCCACCAGCACGGGTTCGACCATAACAAACACCGGGGAGCTGTTTTTT. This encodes CATSTGSTITNTGELFF.

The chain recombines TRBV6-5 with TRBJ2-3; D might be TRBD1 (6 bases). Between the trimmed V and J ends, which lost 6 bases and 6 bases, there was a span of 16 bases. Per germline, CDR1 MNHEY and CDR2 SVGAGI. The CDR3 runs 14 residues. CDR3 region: CASRSRGRGDTQYF. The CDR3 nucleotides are TGTGCCAGCAGATCGAGAGGAAGGGGGGATACGCAGTATTTT.

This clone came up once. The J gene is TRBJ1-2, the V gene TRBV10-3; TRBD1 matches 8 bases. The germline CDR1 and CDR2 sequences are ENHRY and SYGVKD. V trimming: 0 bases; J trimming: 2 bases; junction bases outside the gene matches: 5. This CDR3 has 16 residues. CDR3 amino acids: CAISESSRGQNYGYTF. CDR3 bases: TGTGCCATCAGTGAGTCGAGCAGGGGGCAAAACTATGGCTACACCTTC.

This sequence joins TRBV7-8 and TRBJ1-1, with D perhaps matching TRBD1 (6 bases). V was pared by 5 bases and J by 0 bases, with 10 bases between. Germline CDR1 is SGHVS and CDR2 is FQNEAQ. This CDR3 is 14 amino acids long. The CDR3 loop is CASSPGQLNTEAFF. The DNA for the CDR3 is TGTGCCAGCAGCCCAGGACAGTTGAACACTGAAGCTTTCTTT.

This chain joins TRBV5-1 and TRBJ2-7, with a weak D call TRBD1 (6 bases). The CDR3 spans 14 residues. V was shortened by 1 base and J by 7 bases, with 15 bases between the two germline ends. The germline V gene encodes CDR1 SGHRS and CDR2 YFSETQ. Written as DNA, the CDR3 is TGCGCCAGCAGCTTGTTCGATCAGGGACAAGAGCAGTACTTC. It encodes CASSLFDQGQEQYF.

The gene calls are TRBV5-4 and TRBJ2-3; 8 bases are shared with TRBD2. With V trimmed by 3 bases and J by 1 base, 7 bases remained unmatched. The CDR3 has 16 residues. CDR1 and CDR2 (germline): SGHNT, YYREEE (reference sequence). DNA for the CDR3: TGTGCCAGCAGCTCCGGGGGTAGCGGGGGCACAGATACGCAGTATTTT. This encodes CASSSGGSGGTDTQYF.

The CDR3 region has the DNA TGTGCCAGCCGCTACGGGGGGCGGATGAACACTGAAGCTTTCTTT. As protein: CASRYGGRMNTEAFF. This chain uses TRBV2 with TRBJ1-1; a weak D match, TRBD1 (6 bases). Germline-derived CDR1 and CDR2 are SNHLY and FYNNEI. V lost 8 bases to trimming and J lost 0 bases, with 16 bases between them. The CDR3 is 15 residues long.

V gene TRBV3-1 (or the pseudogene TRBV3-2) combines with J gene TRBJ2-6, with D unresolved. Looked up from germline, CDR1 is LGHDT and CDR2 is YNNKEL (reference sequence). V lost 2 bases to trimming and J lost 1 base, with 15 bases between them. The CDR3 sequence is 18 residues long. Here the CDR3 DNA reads TGTGCCAGCAGCCAATACATCGACCGGCGGTCTGGGGCCAACGTCCTGACTTTC. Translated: CASSQYIDRRSGANVLTF.

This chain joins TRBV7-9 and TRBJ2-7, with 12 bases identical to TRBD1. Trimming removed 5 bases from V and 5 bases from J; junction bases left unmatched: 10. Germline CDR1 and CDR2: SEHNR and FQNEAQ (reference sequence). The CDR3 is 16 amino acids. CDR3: CASSAPRDRGLNEQYF. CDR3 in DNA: TGTGCCAGCAGCGCACCTCGGGACAGGGGGCTAAACGAGCAGTACTTC.

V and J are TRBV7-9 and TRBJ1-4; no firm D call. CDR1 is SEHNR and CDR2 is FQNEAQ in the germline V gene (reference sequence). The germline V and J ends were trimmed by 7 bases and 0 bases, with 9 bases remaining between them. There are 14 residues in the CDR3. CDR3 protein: CASTSTPTNEKLFF. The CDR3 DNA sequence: TGTGCCAGCACCTCGACACCAACTAATGAAAAACTGTTTTTT.

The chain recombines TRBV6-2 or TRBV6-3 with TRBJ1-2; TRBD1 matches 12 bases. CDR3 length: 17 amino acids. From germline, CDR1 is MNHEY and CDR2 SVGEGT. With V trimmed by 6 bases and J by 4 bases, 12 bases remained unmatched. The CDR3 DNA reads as TGTGCCAGCAGCTCTACTTCAGGGACAGGGGGCCTCTATGGCTACACCTTC. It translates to CASSSTSGTGGLYGYTF.

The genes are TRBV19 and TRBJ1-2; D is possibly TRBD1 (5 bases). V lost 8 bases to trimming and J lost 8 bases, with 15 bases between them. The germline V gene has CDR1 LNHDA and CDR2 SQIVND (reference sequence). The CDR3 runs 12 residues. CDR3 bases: TGTGCCAGTCGCACAGGCGGATTGGGCTACACCTTC. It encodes CASRTGGLGYTF.

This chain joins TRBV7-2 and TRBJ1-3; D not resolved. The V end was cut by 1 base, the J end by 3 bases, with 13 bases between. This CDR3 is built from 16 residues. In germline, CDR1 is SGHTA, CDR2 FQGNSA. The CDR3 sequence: CASSLEPAAGGNTIYF. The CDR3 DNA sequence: TGTGCCAGCAGCTTAGAGCCTGCCGCCGGTGGAAACACCATATATTTT.

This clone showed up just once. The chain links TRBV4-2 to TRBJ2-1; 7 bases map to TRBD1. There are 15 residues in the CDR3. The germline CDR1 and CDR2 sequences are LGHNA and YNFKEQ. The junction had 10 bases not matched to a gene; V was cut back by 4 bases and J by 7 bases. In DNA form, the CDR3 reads TGTGCCAGCAGCCCAGACAGGGCCTCTTGGAATGAGCAGTTCTTC. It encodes CASSPDRASWNEQFF.

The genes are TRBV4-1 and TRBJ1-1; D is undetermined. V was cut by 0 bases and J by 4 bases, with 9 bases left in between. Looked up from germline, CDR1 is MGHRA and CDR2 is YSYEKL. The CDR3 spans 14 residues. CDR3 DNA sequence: TGCGCCAGCAGCCAAGAAGGACGGGGCACTGAAGCTTTCTTT. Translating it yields CASSQEGRGTEAFF.

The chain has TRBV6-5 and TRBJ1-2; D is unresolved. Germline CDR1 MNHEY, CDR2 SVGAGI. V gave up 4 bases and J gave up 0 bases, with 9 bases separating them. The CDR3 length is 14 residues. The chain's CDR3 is CASSSGLSNYGYTF. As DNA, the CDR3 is TGTGCCAGCAGTTCGGGTTTGTCTAACTATGGCTACACCTTC.

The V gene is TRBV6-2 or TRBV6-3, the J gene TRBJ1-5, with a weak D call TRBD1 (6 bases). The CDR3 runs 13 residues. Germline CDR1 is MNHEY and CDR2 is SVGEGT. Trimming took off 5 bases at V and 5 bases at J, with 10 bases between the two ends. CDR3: CASSMQGYQPQHF. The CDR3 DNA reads TGTGCCAGCAGTATGCAGGGGTATCAGCCCCAGCATTTT.

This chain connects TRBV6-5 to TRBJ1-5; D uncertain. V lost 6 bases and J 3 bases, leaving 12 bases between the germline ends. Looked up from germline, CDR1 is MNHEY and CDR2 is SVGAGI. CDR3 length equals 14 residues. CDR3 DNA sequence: TGTGCCAGCAGGGGGAGGGAATACAATCAGCCCCAGCATTTT. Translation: CASRGREYNQPQHF.

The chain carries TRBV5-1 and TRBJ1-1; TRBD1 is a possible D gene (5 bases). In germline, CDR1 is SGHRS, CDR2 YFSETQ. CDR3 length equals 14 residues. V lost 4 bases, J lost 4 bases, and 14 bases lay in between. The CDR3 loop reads CASSQTTGGTEAFF. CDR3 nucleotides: TGCGCCAGCAGCCAAACAACCGGGGGCACTGAAGCTTTCTTT.

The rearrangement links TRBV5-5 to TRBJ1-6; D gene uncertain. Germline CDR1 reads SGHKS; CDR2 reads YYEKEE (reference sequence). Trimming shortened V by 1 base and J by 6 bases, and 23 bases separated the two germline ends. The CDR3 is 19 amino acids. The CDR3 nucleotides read TGTGCCAGCAGCTTGATAAGTCGGCTCGGAGGGTCCGTTAATTCACCCCTCCACTTT. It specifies CASSLISRLGGSVNSPLHF. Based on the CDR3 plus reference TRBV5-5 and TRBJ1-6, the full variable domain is DAGVTQSPTHLIKTRGQQVTLRCSPISGHKSVSWYQQVLGQGPQFIFQYYEKEERGRGNFPDRFSARQFPNYSSELNVNALLLGDSALYLCASSLISRLGGSVNSPLHFGNGTRLTVT.

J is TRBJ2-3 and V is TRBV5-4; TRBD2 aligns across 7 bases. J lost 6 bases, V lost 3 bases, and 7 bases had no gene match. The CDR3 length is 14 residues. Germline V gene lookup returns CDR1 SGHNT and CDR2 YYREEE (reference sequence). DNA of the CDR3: TGTGCCAGCAGCTCCCGACTAGCATTCGATACGCAGTATTTT. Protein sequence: CASSSRLAFDTQYF.